This entry describes one T cell receptor beta chain. This entry belongs to a study of graft-versus-host responses after intestinal transplantation. Whole-study findings and limits: Some patients had graft-donor T cell macrochimerism, and their allografts showed high graft-versus-host to host-versus-graft clonal ratios.

Sequencing used immunoSEQ multiplex PCR; TCRdb keeps in-frame clones, though not all of them. Among fewer than 20,000 clones listed, more than 30% were seen once. The CDR3 runs to 15 residues. Germline trimming cut 5 bases from V and 5 bases from J; bases unmatched to any gene: 8. The V gene's germline CDR1 is SNHLY and CDR2 FYNNEI. The sequence derives from a human patient who received an intestinal transplant. The genes are TRBV2 and TRBJ2-3, with TRBD1 matching over 9 bases. The sample consisted of alloreactive CD4+ T cells from a mixed lymphocyte reaction culture, taken before intestinal transplant. Subset described: CFSE-low proliferating T cells sorted from approximately six-day pre-transplant mixed lymphocyte reaction (GvH or HvG direction). The CDR3 here is CASSHDRGVIDTQYF. Here the CDR3 DNA reads TGTGCCAGCAGTCACGACAGGGGGGTAATAGATACGCAGTATTTT.